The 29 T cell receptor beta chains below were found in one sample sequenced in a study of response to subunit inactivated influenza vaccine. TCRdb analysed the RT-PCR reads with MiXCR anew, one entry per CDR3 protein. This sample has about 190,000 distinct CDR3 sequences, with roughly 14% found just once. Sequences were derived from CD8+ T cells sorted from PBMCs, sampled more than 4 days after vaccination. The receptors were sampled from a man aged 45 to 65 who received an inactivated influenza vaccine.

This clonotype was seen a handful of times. The CDR3 is CASSLDMSNSPLHF. The CDR3 coding sequence is TGTGCCAGCAGCTTAGACATGAGTAATTCACCCCTCCACTTT. The chain carries TRBV5-5 and TRBJ1-6; D is unclear. Trimming took 2 bases from V and 6 from J, leaving 9 bases between them. Looked up from germline, CDR1 is SGHKS and CDR2 is YYEKEE (reference sequence). The CDR3 spans 14 residues.

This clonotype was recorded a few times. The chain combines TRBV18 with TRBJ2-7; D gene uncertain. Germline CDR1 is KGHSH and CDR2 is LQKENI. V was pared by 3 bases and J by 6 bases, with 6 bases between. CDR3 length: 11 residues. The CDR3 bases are TGTGCCAGCTCACCCTCATTCGAGCAGTACTTC. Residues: CASSPSFEQYF.

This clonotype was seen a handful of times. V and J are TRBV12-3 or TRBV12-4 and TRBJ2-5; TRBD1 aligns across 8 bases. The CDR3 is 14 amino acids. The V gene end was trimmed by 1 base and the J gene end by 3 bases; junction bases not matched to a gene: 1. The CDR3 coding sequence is TGTGCCAGCAGTTTAGAGGACAGGGAAGAGACCCAGTACTTC. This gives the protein CASSLEDREETQYF.

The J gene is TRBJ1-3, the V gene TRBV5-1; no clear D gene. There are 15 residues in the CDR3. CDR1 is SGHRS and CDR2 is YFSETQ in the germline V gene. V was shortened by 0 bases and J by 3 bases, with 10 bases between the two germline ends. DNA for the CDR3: TGCGCCAGCAGCTTGGGTACAGCGATTGGAAACACCATATATTTT. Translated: CASSLGTAIGNTIYF.

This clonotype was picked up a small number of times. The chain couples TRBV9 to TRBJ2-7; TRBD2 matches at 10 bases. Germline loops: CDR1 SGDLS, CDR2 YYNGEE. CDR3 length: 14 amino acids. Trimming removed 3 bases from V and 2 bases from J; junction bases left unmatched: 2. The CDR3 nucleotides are TGTGCCAGCAGCGCTAGCGGGAGACCCTACGAGCAGTACTTC. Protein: CASSASGRPYEQYF. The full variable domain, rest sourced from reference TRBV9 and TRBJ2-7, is DSGVTQTPKHLITATGQRVTLRCSPRSGDLSVYWYQQSLDQGLQFLIQYYNGEERAKGNILERFSAQQFPDLHSELNLSSLELGDSALYFCASSASGRPYEQYFGPGTRLTVT.

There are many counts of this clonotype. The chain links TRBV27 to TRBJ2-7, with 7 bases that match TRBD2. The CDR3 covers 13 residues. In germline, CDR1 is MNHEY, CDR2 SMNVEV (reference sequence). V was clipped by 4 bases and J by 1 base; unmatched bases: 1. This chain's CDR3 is CASSWGGSYEQYF. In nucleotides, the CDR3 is TGTGCCAGCAGTTGGGGGGGATCCTACGAGCAGTACTTC.

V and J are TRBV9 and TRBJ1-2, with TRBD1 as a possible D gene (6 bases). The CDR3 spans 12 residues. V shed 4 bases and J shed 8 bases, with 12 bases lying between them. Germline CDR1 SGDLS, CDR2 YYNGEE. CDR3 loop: CASSTFTGGYTF. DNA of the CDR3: TGTGCCAGCAGCACCTTTACAGGGGGCTACACCTTC.

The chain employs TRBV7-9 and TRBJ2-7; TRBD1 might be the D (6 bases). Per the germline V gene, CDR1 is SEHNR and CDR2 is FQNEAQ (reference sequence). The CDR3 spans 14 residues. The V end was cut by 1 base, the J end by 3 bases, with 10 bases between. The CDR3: CASSLDRESYEQYF. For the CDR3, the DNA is TGTGCCAGCAGCTTAGACAGGGAGAGCTACGAGCAGTACTTC. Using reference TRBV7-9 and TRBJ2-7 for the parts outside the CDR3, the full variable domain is DTGVSQNPRHKITKRGQNVTFRCDPISEHNRLYWYRQTLGQGPEFLTYFQNEAQLEKSRLLSDRFSAERPKGSFSTLEIQRTEQGDSAMYLCASSLDRESYEQYFGPGTRLTVT.

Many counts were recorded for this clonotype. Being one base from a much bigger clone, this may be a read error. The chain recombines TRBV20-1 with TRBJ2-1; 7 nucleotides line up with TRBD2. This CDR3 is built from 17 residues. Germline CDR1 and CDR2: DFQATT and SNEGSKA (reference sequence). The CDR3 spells CCARDESSGTSYNEQFF. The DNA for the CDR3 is TGCTGTGCTAGAGATGAGTCTAGCGGAACCTCCTACAATGAGCAGTTCTTC.

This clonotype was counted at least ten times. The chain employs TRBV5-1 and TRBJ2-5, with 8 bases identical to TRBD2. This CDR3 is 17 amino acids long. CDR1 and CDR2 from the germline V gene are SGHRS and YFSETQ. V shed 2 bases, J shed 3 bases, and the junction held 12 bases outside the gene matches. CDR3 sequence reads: CASSLSSGREWEETQYF. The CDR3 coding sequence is TGCGCCAGCAGCTTATCCAGCGGGAGAGAGTGGGAAGAGACCCAGTACTTC.

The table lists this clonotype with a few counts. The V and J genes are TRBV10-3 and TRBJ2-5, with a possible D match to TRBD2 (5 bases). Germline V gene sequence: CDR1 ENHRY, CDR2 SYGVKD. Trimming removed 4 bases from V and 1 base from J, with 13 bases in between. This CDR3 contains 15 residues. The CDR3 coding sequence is TGTGCCATCAGTGCGGGATCTAGCATCCAAGAGACCCAGTACTTC. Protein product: CAISAGSSIQETQYF.

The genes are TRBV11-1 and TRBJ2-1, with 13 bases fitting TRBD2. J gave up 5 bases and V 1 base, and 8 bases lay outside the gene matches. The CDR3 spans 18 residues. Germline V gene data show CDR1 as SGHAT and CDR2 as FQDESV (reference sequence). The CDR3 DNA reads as TGTGCCAGCAGCTTAGGACTAGCGGGGGGAGCCTGGGACAATGAGCAGTTCTTC. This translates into CASSLGLAGGAWDNEQFF.

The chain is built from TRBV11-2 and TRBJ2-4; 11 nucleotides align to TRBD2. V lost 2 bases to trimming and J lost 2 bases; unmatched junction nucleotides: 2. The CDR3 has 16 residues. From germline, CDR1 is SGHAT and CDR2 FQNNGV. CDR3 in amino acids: CASSLRLAGPKNIQYF. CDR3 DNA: TGTGCCAGCAGCTTAAGACTAGCGGGACCCAAAAACATTCAGTACTTC.

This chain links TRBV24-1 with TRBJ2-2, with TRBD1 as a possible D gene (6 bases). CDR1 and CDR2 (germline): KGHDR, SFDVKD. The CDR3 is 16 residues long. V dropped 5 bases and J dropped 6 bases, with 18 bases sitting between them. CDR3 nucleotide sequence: TGTGCCACCAGTGCGGCAGGGGTAAAATCTGCCGGGGAGCTGTTTTTT. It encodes CATSAAGVKSAGELFF.

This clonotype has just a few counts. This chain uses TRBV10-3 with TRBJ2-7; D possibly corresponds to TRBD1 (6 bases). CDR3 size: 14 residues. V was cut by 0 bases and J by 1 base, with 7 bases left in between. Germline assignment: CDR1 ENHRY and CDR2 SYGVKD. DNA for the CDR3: TGTGCCATCAGTGAGTCGACAGGTTCCTACGAGCAGTACTTC. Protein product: CAISESTGSYEQYF.

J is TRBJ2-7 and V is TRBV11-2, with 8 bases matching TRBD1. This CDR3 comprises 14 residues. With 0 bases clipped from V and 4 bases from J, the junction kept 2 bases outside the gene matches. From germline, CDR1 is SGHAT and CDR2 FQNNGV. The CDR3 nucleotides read TGTGCCAGCAGCTTAGAGCGGGACAGGTACGAGCAGTACTTC. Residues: CASSLERDRYEQYF.

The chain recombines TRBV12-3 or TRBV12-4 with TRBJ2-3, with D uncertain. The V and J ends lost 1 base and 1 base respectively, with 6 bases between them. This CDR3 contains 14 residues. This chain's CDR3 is CASSLGVGTDTQYF. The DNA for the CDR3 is TGTGCCAGCAGTTTAGGGGTGGGCACAGATACGCAGTATTTT.

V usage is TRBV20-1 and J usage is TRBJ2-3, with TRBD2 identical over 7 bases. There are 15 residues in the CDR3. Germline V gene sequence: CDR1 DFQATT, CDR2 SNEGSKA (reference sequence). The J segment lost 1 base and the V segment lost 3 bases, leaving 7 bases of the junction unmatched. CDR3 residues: CSASGLAVRTDTQYF. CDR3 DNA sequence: TGCAGTGCTAGTGGCCTAGCGGTTCGCACAGATACGCAGTATTTT.

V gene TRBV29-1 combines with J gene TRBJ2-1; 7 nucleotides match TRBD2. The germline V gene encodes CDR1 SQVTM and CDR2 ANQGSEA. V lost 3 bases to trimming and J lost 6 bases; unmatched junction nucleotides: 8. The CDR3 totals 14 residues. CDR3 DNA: TGCAGCGTTGATGGACTAGTGAGAGGCAATGAGCAGTTCTTC. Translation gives CSVDGLVRGNEQFF.

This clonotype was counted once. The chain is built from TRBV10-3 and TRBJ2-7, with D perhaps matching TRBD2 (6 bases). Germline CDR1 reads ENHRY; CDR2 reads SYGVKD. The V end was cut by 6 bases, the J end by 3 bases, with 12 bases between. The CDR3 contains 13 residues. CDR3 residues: CAISAGTLYEQYF. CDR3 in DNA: TGTGCCATCAGCGCCGGGACTCTCTACGAGCAGTACTTC.

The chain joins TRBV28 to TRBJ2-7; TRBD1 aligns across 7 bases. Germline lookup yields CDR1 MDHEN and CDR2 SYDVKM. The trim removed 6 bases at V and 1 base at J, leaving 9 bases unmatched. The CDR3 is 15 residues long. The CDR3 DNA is TGTGCCAGCAGAACCATCGGGGACAGTTCCTACGAGCAGTACTTC. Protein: CASRTIGDSSYEQYF.

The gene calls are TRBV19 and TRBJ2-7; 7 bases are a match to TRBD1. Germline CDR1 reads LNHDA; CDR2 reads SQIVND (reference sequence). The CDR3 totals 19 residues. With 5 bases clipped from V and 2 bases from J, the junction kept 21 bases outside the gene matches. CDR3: CASSATTGTAFVLPYEQYF. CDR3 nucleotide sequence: TGTGCCAGTAGTGCGACAACCGGGACAGCCTTCGTATTACCCTACGAGCAGTACTTC.

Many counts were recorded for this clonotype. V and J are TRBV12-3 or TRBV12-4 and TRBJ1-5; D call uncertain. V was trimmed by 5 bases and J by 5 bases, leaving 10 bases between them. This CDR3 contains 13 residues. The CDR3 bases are TGTGCCAGCAGTGAGACATCTTATCAGCCCCAGCATTTT. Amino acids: CASSETSYQPQHF.

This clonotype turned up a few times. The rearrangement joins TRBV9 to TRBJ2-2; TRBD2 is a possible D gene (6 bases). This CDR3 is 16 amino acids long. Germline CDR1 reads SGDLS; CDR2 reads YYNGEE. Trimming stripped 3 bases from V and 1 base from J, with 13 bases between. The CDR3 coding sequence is TGTGCCAGCAGCGAGAGGGGAGGTTTGAACACCGGGGAGCTGTTTTTT. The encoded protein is CASSERGGLNTGELFF.

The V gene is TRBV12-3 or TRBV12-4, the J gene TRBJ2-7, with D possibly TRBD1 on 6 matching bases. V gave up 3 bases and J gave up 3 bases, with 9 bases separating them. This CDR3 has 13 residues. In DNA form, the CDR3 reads TGTGCCAGCAGTTTGTACAGGGTCTACGAGCAGTACTTC. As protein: CASSLYRVYEQYF.

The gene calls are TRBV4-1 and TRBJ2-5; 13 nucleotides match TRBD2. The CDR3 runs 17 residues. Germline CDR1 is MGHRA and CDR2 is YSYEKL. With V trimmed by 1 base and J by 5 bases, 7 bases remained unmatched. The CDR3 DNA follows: TGCGCCAGCAGCCAAGGAACTAGCGGGGGGGCGCAGGAGACCCAGTACTTC. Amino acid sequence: CASSQGTSGGAQETQYF.

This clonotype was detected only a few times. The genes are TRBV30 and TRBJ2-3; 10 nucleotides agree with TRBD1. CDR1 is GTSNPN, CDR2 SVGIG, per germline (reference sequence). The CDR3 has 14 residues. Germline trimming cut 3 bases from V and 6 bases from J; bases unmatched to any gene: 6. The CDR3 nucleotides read TGTGCCTGGAGCGCGACAGGGGGCGGGGATACGCAGTATTTT. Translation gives CAWSATGGGDTQYF. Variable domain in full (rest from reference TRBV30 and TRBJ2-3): SQTIHQWPATLVQPVGSPLSLECTVEGTSNPNLYWYRQAAGRGLQLLFYSVGIGQISSEVPQNLSASRPQDRQFILSSKKLLLSDSGFYLCAWSATGGGDTQYFGPGTRLTVL.

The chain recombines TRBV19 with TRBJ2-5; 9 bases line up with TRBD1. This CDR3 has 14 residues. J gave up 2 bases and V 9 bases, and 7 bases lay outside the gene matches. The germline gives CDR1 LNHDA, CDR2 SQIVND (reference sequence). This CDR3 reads CASQRDRDQETQYF. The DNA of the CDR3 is TGTGCCAGCCAAAGGGACAGGGATCAAGAGACCCAGTACTTC.

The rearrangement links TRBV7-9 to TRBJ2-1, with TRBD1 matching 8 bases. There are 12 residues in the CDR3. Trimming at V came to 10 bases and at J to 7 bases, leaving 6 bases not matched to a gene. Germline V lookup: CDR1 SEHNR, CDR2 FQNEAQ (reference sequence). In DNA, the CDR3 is TGTGCCATCGACAGGGGAAGTAATGAGCAGTTCTTC. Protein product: CAIDRGSNEQFF.